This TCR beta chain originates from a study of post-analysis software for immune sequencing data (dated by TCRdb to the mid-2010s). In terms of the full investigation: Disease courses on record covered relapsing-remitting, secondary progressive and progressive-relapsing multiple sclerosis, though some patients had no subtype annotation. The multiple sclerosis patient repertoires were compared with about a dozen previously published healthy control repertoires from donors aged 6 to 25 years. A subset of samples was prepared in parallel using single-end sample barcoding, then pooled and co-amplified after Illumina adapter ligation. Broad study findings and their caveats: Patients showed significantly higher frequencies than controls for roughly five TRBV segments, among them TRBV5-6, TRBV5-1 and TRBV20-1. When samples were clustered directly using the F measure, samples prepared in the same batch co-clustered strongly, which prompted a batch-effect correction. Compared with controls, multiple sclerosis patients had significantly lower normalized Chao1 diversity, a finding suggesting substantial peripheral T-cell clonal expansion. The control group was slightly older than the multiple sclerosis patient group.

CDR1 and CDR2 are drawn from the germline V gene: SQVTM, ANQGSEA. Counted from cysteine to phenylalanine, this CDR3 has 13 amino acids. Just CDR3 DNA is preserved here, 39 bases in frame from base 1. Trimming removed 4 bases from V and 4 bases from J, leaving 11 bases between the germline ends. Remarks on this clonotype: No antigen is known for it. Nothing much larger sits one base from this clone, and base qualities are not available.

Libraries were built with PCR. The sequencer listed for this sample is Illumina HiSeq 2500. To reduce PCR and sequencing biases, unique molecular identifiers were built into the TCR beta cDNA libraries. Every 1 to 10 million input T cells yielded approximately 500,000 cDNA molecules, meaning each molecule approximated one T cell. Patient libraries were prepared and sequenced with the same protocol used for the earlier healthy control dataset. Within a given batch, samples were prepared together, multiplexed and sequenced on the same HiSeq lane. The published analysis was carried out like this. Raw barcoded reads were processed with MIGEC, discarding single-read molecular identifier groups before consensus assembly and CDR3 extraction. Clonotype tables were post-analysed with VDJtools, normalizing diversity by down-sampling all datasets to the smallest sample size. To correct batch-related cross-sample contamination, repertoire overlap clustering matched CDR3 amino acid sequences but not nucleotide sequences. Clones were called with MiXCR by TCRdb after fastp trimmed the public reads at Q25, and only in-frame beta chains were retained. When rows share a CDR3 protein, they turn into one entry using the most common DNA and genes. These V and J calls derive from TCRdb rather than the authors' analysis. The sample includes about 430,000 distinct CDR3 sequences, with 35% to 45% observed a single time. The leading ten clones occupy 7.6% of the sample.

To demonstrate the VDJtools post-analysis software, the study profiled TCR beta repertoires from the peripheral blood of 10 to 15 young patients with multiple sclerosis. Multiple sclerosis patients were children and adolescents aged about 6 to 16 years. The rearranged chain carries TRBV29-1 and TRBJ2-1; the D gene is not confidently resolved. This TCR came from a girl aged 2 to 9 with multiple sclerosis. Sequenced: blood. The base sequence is TGCAGCGTTGTAATAGCCCAATACAATGAGCAGTTCTTC. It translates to CSVVIAQYNEQFF.